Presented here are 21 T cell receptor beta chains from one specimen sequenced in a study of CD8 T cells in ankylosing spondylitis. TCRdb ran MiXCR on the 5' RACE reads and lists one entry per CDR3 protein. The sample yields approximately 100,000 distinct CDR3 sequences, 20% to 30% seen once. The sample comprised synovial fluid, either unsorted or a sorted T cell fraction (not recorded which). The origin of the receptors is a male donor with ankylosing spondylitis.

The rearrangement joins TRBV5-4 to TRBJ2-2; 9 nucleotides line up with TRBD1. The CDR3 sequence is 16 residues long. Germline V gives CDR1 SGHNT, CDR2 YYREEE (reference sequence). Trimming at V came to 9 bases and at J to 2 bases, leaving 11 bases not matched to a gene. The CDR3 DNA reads TGTGCCACCAGGAGGGGACAGGGTCGAAACACCGGGGAGCTGTTTTTT. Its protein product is CATRRGQGRNTGELFF.

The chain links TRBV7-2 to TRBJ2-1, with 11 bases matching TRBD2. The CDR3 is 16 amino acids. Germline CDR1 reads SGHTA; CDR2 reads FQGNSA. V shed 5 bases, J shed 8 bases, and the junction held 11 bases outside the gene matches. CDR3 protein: CASSVTTSGAPHEQFF. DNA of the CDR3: TGTGCCAGCAGCGTGACGACTAGCGGGGCGCCACATGAGCAGTTCTTC.

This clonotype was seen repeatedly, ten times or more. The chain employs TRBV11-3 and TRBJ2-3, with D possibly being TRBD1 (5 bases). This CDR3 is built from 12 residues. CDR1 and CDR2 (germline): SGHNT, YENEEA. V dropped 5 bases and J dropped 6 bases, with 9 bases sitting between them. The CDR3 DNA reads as TGTGCCAGCAGCGTAGGGGCGGATACGCAGTATTTT. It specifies CASSVGADTQYF.

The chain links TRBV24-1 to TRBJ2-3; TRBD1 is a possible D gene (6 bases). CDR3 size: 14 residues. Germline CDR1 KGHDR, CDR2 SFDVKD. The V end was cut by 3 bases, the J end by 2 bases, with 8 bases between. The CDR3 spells CATSDRQVTDTQYF. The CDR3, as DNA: TGTGCCACCAGTGATAGACAGGTCACAGATACGCAGTATTTT.

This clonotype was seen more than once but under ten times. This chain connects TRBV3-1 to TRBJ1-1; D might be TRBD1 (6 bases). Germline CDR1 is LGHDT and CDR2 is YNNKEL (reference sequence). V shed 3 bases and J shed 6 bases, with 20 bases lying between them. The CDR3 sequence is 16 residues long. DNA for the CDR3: TGTGCCAGCAGCCAGGACCGGCGGGGGCGCGAGGCTGAAGCTTTCTTT. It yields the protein CASSQDRRGREAEAFF.

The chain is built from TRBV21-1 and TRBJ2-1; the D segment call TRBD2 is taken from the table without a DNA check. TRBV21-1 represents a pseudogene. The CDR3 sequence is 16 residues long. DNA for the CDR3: TGTGCCAGCAGCAAAGAGTTCTTGTCGCAGGGACTAGAGCAGTTCTTC. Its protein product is CASSKEFLSQGLEQFF.

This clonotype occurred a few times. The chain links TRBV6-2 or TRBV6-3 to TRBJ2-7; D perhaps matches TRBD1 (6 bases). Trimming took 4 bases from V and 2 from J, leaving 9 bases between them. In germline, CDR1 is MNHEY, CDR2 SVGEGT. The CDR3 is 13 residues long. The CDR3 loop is CASSWGLAYEQYV. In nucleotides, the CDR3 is TGTGCCAGCAGTTGGGGGCTGGCCTACGAGCAGTACGTC.

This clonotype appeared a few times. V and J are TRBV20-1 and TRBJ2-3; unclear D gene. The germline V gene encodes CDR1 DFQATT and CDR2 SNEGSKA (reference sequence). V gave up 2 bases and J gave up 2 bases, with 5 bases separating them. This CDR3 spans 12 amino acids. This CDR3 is CSARLPTDTQYF. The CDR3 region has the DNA TGCAGTGCTAGACTCCCCACAGATACGCAGTATTTT.

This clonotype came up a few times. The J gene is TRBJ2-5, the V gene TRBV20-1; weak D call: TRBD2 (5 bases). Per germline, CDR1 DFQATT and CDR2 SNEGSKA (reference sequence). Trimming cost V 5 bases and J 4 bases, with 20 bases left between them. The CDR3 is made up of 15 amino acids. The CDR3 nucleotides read TGCAGTGCTCCCCTGGGTAGCGTGGCCCGAGAGACCCAGTACTTC. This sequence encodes CSAPLGSVARETQYF.

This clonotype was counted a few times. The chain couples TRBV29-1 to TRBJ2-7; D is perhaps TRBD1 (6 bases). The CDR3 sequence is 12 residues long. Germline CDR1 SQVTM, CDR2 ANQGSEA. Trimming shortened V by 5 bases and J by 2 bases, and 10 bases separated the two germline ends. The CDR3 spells CSVRDTAYEQYV. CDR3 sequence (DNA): TGCAGCGTTAGGGACACTGCCTACGAGCAGTACGTC.

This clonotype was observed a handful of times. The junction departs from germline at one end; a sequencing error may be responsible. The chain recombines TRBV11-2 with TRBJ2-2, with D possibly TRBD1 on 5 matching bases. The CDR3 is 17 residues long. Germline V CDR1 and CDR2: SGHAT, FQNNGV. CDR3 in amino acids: CASSFQSTVLNPGELFF. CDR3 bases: TGTGCCAGCAGCTTCCAGTCGACAGTGCTGAACCCCGGGGAGCTGTTTTTT.

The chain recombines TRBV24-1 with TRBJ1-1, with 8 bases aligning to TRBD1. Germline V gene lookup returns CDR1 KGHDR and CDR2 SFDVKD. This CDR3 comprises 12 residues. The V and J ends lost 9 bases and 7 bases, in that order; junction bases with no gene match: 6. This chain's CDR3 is CATAGGDDEAFF. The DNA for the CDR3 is TGTGCCACCGCAGGGGGCGATGATGAAGCTTTCTTT.

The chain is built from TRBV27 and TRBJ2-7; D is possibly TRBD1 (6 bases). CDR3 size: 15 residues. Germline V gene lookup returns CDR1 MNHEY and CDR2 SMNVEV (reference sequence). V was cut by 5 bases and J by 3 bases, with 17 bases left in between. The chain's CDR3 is CASSRRPGVGYEQYF. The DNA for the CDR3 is TGTGCCAGCAGTCGTAGACCAGGGGTAGGCTACGAGCAGTACTTC.

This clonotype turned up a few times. The CDR3 spells CASSAPGGSSTDTQYF. CDR3 nucleotide sequence: TGTGCCAGCAGCGCCCCGGGGGGGTCTAGCACAGATACGCAGTATTTT. The V call is TRBV9, the J call TRBJ2-3; the match to TRBD2 covers 8 bases. The CDR3 spans 16 residues. Trimming removed 3 bases from V and 0 bases from J; junction bases left unmatched: 6. CDR1 is SGDLS, CDR2 YYNGEE, per germline.

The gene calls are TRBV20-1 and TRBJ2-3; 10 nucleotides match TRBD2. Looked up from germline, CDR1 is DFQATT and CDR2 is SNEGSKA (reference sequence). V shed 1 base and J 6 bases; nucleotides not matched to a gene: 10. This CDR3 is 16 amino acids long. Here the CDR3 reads CSARVISGRSLDTQYF. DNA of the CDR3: TGCAGTGCTAGAGTAATTAGCGGGAGGAGCCTGGATACGCAGTATTTT.

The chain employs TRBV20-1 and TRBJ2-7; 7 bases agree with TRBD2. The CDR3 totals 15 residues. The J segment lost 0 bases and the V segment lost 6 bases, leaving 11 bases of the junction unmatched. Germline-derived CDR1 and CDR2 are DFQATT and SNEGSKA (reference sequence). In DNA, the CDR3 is TGCAGTGCGCACGACGTCGGGGGGAGCTCCTACGAGCAGTACGTC. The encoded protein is CSAHDVGGSSYEQYV.

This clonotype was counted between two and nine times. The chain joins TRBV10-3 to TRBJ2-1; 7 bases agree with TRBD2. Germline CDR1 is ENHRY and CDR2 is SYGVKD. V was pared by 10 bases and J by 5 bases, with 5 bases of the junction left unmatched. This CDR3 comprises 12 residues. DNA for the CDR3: TGTGCCACTAAGGGACTACACAATGAGCAGTTCTTC. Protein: CATKGLHNEQFF.

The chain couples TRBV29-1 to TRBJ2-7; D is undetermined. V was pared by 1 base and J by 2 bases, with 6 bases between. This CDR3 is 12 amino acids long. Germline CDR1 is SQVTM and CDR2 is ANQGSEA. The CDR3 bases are TGCAGCGTTGAAGGGACCACCTACGAGCAGTACTTC. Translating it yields CSVEGTTYEQYF.

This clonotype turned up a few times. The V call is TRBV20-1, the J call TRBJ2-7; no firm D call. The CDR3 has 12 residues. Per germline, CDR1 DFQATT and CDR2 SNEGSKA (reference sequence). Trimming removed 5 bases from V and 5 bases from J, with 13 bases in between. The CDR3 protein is CSAPRTRDEQYF. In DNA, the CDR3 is TGCAGTGCTCCCCGCACCCGGGACGAGCAGTACTTC.

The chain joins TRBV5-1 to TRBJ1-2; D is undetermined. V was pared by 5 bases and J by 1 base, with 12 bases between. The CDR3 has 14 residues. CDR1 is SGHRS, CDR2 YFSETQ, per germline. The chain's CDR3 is CASRPDPVNYGYTF. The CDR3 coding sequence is TGCGCCAGCAGGCCGGACCCAGTTAACTATGGCTACACCTTC.

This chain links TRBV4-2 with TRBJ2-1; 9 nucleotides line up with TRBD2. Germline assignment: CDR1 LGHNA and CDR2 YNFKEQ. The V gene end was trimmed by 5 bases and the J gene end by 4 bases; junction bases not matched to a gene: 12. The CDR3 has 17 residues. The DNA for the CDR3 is TGTGCCAGCAGCAGGGCCTCGGAAGCGGGGGGATACAATGAGCAGTTCTTC. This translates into CASSRASEAGGYNEQFF.